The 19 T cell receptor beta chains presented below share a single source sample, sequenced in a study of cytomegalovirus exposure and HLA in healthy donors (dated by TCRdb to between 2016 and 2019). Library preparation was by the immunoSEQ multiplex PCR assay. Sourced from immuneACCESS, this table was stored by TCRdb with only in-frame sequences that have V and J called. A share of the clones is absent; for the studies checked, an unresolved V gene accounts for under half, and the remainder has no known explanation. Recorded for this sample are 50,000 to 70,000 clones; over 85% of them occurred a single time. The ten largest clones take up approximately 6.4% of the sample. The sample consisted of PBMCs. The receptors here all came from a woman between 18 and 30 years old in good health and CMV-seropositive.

The DNA for the CDR3 is TGTGCCAGCTCACCGGGACAGACGAACACCGGGGAGCTGTTTTTT. As protein: CASSPGQTNTGELFF. This sequence joins TRBV18 and TRBJ2-2, with 7 bases that match TRBD1. J gave up 0 bases and V 3 bases, and 1 base lay outside the gene matches. This CDR3 region has 15 residues. Germline V CDR1 and CDR2: KGHSH, LQKENI.

The CDR3, as DNA: TGTGCCAGCAGCCCCACTCAACACAGGGGAGGTGGCTACACCTTC. Its protein is CASSPTQHRGGGYTF. The rearrangement joins TRBV7-8 to TRBJ1-2; 7 nucleotides line up with TRBD1. CDR1 SGHVS and CDR2 FQNEAQ come from the germline V gene. The CDR3 is made up of 15 amino acids. V lost 5 bases and J lost 7; bases outside the gene matches: 13. Full variable domain (missing parts from reference TRBV7-8 and TRBJ1-2): GAGVSQSPRYKVAKRGQDVALRCDPISGHVSLFWYQQALGQGPEFLTYFQNEAQLDKSGLPSDRFFAERPEGSVSTLKIQRTQQEDSAVYLCASSPTQHRGGGYTFGSGTRLTVV.

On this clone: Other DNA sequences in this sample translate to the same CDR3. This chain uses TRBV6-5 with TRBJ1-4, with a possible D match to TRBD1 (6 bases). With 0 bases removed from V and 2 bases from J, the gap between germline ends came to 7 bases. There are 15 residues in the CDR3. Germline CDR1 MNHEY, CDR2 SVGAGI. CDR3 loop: CASSYSQGTNEKLFF. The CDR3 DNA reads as TGTGCCAGCAGTTACTCACAGGGCACTAATGAAAAACTGTTTTTT.

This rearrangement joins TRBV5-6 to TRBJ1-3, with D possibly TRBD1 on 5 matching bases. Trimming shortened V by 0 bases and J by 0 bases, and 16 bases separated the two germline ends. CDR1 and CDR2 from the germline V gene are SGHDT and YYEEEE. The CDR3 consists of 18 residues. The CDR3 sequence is CASSLGQGTVSSGNTIYF. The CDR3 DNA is TGTGCCAGCAGCTTGGGCCAGGGAACGGTAAGCTCTGGAAACACCATATATTTT.

The CDR3 reads CASSFDGQGAITDTQYF. In nucleotides, the CDR3 is TGTGCCAGCAGCTTTGACGGACAGGGGGCTATCACAGATACGCAGTATTTT. The chain carries TRBV2 and TRBJ2-3; TRBD1 aligns across 11 bases. This CDR3 has 17 amino acids. The ends lost 6 bases at V and 2 bases at J; junction bases unmatched: 10. CDR1 is SNHLY, CDR2 FYNNEI, per germline.

The CDR3 nucleotides read TGTGCCAGCAGCCGGTGGGGGGACAGGGGATACGAGCAGTACTTC. Encoded protein: CASSRWGDRGYEQYF. The chain couples TRBV7-8 to TRBJ2-7; 10 nucleotides agree with TRBD1. Losses at the gene ends were 5 bases for V and 4 bases for J; bases not matched to a gene: 8. The length of the CDR3 is 15 residues. CDR1 and CDR2 (germline): SGHVS, FQNEAQ.

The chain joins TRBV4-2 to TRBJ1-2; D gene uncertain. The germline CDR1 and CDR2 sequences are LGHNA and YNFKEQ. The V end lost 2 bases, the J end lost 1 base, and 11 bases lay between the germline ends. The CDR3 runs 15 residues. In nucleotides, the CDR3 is TGTGCCAGCAGCCAACAGCGGGTAAATAACTATGGCTACACCTTC. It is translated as CASSQQRVNNYGYTF.

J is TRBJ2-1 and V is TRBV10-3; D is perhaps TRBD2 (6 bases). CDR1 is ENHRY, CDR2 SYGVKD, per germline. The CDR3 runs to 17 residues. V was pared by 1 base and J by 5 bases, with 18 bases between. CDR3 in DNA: TGTGCCATCAGTGAGTTGGGTCTATCGCGGGGAGACAATGAGCAGTTCTTC. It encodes CAISELGLSRGDNEQFF.

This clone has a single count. This CDR3 reads CSVGTSGGGTDTQYF. The CDR3 DNA is TGCAGCGTTGGAACTAGCGGGGGAGGCACAGATACGCAGTATTTT. The rearrangement uses TRBV29-1 and TRBJ2-3, with 11 nucleotides matching TRBD2. The J segment lost 1 base and the V segment lost 4 bases, leaving 4 bases of the junction unmatched. Germline V gene data show CDR1 as SQVTM and CDR2 as ANQGSEA. The CDR3 runs to 15 residues.

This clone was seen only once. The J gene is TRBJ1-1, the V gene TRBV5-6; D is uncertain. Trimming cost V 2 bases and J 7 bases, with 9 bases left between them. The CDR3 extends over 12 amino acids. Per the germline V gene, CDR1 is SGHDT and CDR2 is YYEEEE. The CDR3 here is CASSFQVGEAFF. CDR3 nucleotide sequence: TGTGCCAGCAGCTTTCAGGTGGGTGAAGCTTTCTTT.

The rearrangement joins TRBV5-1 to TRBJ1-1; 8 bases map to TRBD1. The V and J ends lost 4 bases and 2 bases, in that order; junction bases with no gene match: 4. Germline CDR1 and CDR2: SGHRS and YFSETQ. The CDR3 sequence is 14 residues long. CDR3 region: CASSTTGGNTEAFF. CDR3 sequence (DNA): TGCGCCAGCAGCACAACAGGGGGAAACACTGAAGCTTTCTTT.

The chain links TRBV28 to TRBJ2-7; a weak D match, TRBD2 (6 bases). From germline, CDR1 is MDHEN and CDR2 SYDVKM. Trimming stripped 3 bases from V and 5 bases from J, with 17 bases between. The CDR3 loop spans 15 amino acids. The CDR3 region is CASSFSGRTGDEQYF. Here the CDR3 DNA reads TGTGCCAGCAGTTTTTCGGGACGGACGGGAGACGAGCAGTACTTC.

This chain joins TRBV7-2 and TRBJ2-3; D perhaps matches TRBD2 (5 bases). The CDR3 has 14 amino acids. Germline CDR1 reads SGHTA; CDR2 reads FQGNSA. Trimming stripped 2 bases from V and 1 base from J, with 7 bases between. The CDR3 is CASSLRRGTDTQYF. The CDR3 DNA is TGTGCCAGCAGCTTAAGGCGGGGCACAGATACGCAGTATTTT.

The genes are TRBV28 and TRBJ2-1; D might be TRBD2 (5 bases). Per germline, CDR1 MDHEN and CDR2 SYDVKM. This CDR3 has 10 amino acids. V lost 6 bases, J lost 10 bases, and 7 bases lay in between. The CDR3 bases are TGTGCCAGCAGAGGCGGGGAGCAGTTCTTC. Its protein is CASRGGEQFF.

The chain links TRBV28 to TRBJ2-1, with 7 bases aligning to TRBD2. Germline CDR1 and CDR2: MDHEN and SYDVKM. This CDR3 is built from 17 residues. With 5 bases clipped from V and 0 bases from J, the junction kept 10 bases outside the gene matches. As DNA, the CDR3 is TGTGCCAGCAGTAAACCGGGGGGAGTGAGCTCCTACAATGAGCAGTTCTTC. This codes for CASSKPGGVSSYNEQFF.

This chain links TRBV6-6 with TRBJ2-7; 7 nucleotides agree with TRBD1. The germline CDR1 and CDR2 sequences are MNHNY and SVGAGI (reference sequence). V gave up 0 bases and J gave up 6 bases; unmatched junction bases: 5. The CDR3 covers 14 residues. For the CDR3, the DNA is TGTGCCAGCAGTTACTCGACAGGGCGTGGCGAGCAGTACTTC. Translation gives CASSYSTGRGEQYF.

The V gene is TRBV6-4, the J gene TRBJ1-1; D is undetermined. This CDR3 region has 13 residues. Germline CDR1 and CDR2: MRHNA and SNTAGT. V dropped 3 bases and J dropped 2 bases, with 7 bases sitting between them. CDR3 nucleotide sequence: TGTGCCAGCAGTGAATTTTTAAACACTGAAGCTTTCTTT. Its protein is CASSEFLNTEAFF.

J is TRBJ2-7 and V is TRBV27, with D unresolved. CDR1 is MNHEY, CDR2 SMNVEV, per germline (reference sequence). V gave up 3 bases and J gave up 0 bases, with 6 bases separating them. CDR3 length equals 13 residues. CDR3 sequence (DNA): TGTGCCAGCAGTTTTAGTAGCTCCTACGAGCAGTACTTC. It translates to CASSFSSSYEQYF.

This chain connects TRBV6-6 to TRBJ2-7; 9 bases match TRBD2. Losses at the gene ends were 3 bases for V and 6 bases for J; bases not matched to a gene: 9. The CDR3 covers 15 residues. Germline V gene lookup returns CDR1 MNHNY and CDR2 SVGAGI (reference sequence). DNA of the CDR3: TGTGCCAGCAGTTATGACCTAGCGGGGTCAGGCGAGCAGTACTTC. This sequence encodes CASSYDLAGSGEQYF.